These T cell receptor beta chains were read from a single sample in a study of T cells in Graves' hyperthyroidism and ophthalmopathy. Each CDR3 protein is one row after TCRdb ran MiXCR on the multiplex PCR reads. The table has under 300,000 distinct CDR3 sequences, roughly 15% seen once; the top ten hold 30% to 35%. The sample was blood. The receptors stem from a woman in her forties or fifties with Graves' hyperthyroidism that later progressed to Graves' ophthalmopathy. The CDR3 runs from the conserved cysteine through the conserved F or W. A D gene is named only where the DNA matches it firmly. Rows give clone size only sometimes, using once, few, many, or a class for an expanded clone.

V gene,D gene,J gene,clone size,CDR3 DNA,CDR3 protein
TRBV20-1,.,TRBJ2-1,many,TGCAGTGCGGGGGTAGGGGGGCAGCAGTTCTTC,CSAGVGGQQFF
TRBV10-2,.,TRBJ1-6,.,TGCGCCAGCAGTCATCCCCAGCGGGGCTTCGGTTCACCCCTCCACTTT,CASSHPQRGFGSPLHF
TRBV11-2,.,TRBJ2-1,many,TGTGCCAGCAGCTTAGAAGGCTCTAACTACAATGAGCAGTTCTTC,CASSLEGSNYNEQFF
TRBV18,TRBD1,TRBJ1-1,.,TGTGCCAGCTTTGCGGACAGGGGACGGACTGAAGCTTTCTTT,CASFADRGRTEAFF
TRBV5-1,TRBD1,TRBJ2-1,many,TGCGCCAGCAGCTTACAGGGGGCAGCCTACAATGAGCAGTTCTTC,CASSLQGAAYNEQFF
TRBV4-2,.,TRBJ2-3,.,TGTGCCAGCGGGGGGGACAGTAACCAGGGAGATACGCAGTATTTT,CASGGDSNQGDTQYF
TRBV9,.,TRBJ2-2,.,TGTGCCAGCAGCGTAGGGAAGCACACCGGGGAGCTGTTTTTT,CASSVGKHTGELFF
TRBV7-9,TRBD2,TRBJ2-1,few,TGTGCCAGCAGCTTACGGCTAGCGGGGGCTTATGAGCAGTTCTTC,CASSLRLAGAYEQFF
TRBV14,.,TRBJ1-6,few,TGTGCCAGCAGCCAAGTAATGGGGGGCGCTTACAATTCACCCCTCCACTTT,CASSQVMGGAYNSPLHF
TRBV20-1,.,TRBJ2-1,many,TGCAGCGGGACCGTCTACAATGAGCAGTTCTTC,CSGTVYNEQFF
TRBV2,TRBD1,TRBJ2-1,many,TGTGCCAGCACGACCGGGACAGGGAGTGGAATGGTGCAGTTCTTC,CASTTGTGSGMVQFF
TRBV2,TRBD1,TRBJ1-2,once,TGTGCCAGCAGTGAATCCGGGACAGGGCTACCTTATGGCTACACCTTC,CASSESGTGLPYGYTF
TRBV9,TRBD2,TRBJ2-1,many,TGTGCCAGCAGCGCCTGGGGACTAGCGGGCCACAATGAGCAGTTCTTC,CASSAWGLAGHNEQFF
TRBV20-1,.,TRBJ2-5,many,TGCAGTGCCCCGATTGGGGAGGCACCGCGGACCCAGTACTTC,CSAPIGEAPRTQYF
TRBV28,.,TRBJ2-7,.,TGTGCCAGCAGTTCTGACCCTCCTCTACGAGTGCAGTACTTC,CASSSDPPLRVQYF
TRBV11-2,.,TRBJ2-3,once,TGTGCCAGCAGCTCAGCAGGGTCCACAGATACGCAGTATTTT,CASSSAGSTDTQYF
TRBV11-2,.,TRBJ1-3,many,TGTGCCAGCAGCTTAGTCCTAGGCCCATCTGGAAACACCATATATTTT,CASSLVLGPSGNTIYF
TRBV30,.,TRBJ1-3,many,TGTGCCTGGAGTGTATCGGGGCTAAACACCATATATTTT,CAWSVSGLNTIYF
TRBV7-9,TRBD2,TRBJ2-1,.,TGTGCCAGCAGCTTAGGGATCCCGGGACTAGTCTACAATGAGCAGTTCTTC,CASSLGIPGLVYNEQFF
TRBV7-3,TRBD2,TRBJ2-2,many,TGTGCCAGCAGCCTCGACTTACTAGCGGGAGAGGCCGGGGAGCTGTTTTTT,CASSLDLLAGEAGELFF
TRBV6-1,TRBD2,TRBJ2-7,many,TGTGCCAGCCGATTGGGGGGGGGGGGTGAGCAGTACTTC,CASRLGGGGEQYF
TRBV4-2,TRBD2,TRBJ2-3,.,TGTGCCAGCAGCCCCGCTAGCGGGAGCACAGATACGCAGTATTTT,CASSPASGSTDTQYF
TRBV5-1,.,TRBJ2-7,many,TGCGCCAGCAGGCCTGGGCCGGGAGACTCCTACGAGCAGTACTTC,CASRPGPGDSYEQYF
TRBV3-1,TRBD1,TRBJ1-2,many,TGTGCCAGCAGCCAAGATGGGACAGCTAACTATGGCTACACCTTC,CASSQDGTANYGYTF
TRBV4-1,.,TRBJ1-1,few,TGCGCCAGCAGCCAAGACCGGACAACCAAAATGAACACTGAAGCTTTCTTT,CASSQDRTTKMNTEAFF
TRBV11-2,.,TRBJ2-3,many,TGTGCCAGCAGCCGAGGCAGCGAAGGGAATACGCAGTATTTT,CASSRGSEGNTQYF
TRBV27,.,TRBJ1-3,many,TGTGCCAGCAGTCCACAGGGCCGACTGGGTGGAAACACCATATATTTT,CASSPQGRLGGNTIYF
TRBV28,.,TRBJ1-2,many,TGTGCCAGCAGACAGCTAGGGCGAAGGTACTTTTACACCTTC,CASRQLGRRYFYTF
TRBV20-1,.,TRBJ2-5,many,TGCAGTGCTCCCCGGGGGAACCAAGAGACCCAGTACTTC,CSAPRGNQETQYF
TRBV9,.,TRBJ2-1,many,TGTGCCAGCAGCGTAGGAGCAGCTAATGAGCAGTTCTTC,CASSVGAANEQFF
TRBV2,.,TRBJ2-7,many,TGTGCCAGCAGTCTTTTCCACGAGCGGACGTCCTACGAGCAGTACTTC,CASSLFHERTSYEQYF
TRBV2,.,TRBJ2-7,many,TGTGCCAGCAGTGAACTGGGTCCCACCTACGAGCAGTACTTC,CASSELGPTYEQYF
TRBV19,.,TRBJ2-1,many,TGTGCCAGTAGCACAGGGGAGGGAGGGAGGCATGAGCAGTTCTTC,CASSTGEGGRHEQFF
TRBV10-3,.,TRBJ1-4,.,TGTGCCGTCGCCCCGACGAGGGAAAAACTGTTTTTT,CAVAPTREKLFF
TRBV4-2,.,TRBJ2-1,few,TGTGCCAGCAGCCAAGGTTCAGGAGGGGACAATGAGCAGTTCTTC,CASSQGSGGDNEQFF
TRBV28,.,TRBJ2-2,many,TGTGCCAGCAGTTCGATGGGCGGGACAGAAACCGGGGAGCTGTTTTTT,CASSSMGGTETGELFF
TRBV2,.,TRBJ2-3,many,TGTGCCAGCAGTGCCACAGATACGCAGTATTTT,CASSATDTQYF
TRBV19,.,TRBJ2-7,many,TGTGCCAGCCAGGGATACTACGAGCAGTACTTC,CASQGYYEQYF
TRBV12-3/TRBV12-4,TRBD2,TRBJ2-1,.,TGTGCCAGCAGTTTCGGTCCGGCAGGTGGCGGGAGGGCCCCCCATGAGCAGTTCTTC,CASSFGPAGGGRAPHEQFF
TRBV11-2,TRBD1,TRBJ2-4,many,TGTGCCAGCAGACCCTCCGGTCAAACAGGGGGAGCCAAAAACATTCAGTACTTC,CASRPSGQTGGAKNIQYF
TRBV12-3/TRBV12-4,TRBD2,TRBJ2-3,many,TGTGCCAGCAGTTCTGAGGGACTAGCGTCAGATACGCAGTATTTT,CASSSEGLASDTQYF